The 19 T cell receptor beta chains below were found in one sample sequenced in a study of OX40 agonist ivuxolimab in advanced cancers. Here immunoSEQ multiplex PCR was the method, and the copy in TCRdb shows in-frame clones only, minus some. Of about 57,000 clones listed, 90% to 95% are singletons. This specimen was CD4+ or CD8+ T cells sorted from blood, taken in a trial of the OX40 agonist ivuxolimab. The origin of the receptors is an adult with an advanced solid tumor such as melanoma, head and neck, liver or kidney cancer.

The V and J genes are TRBV11-2 and TRBJ2-7; D possibly matches TRBD1 or TRBD2 (5 bases each). The CDR3 spans 15 residues. Germline-derived CDR1 and CDR2 are SGHAT and FQNNGV. Trimming shortened V by 3 bases and J by 2 bases, and 14 bases separated the two germline ends. CDR3 residues: CASSFSPGRTYEQYF. The CDR3 DNA follows: TGTGCCAGCAGCTTCTCCCCGGGACGGACCTACGAGCAGTACTTC.

The rearrangement uses TRBV11-2 and TRBJ1-2, with a weak D call TRBD1 (5 bases). The germline V gene encodes CDR1 SGHAT and CDR2 FQNNGV. This CDR3 region has 16 residues. Trimming removed 5 bases at V and 2 bases at J, with 18 bases between. CDR3 coding DNA: TGTGCCAGCAGCCGAGGATCCCGGGGCGACAACTATGGCTACACCTTC. It is translated as CASSRGSRGDNYGYTF.

The V and J genes are TRBV7-9 and TRBJ2-1; TRBD1 aligns across 10 bases. The ends lost 2 bases at V and 5 bases at J; junction bases unmatched: 6. Germline V gives CDR1 SEHNR, CDR2 FQNEAQ (reference sequence). CDR3 length: 16 amino acids. The DNA for the CDR3 is TGTGCCAGCAGCTTAAAGGGACAGGGGACAAACAATGAGCAGTTCTTC. This gives the protein CASSLKGQGTNNEQFF.

This chain uses TRBV15 with TRBJ1-3, with D unclear. Germline V gives CDR1 LNHNV, CDR2 YYDKDF (reference sequence). This CDR3 comprises 15 residues. V was trimmed by 4 bases and J by 0 bases, leaving 10 bases between them. The CDR3 region is CATSIRQLSGNTIYF. For the CDR3, the DNA is TGTGCCACCAGCATCAGGCAGCTCTCTGGAAACACCATATATTTT.

The V call is TRBV6-5, the J call TRBJ1-3; D ambiguous. The length of the CDR3 is 13 residues. Trimming removed 8 bases from V and 0 bases from J, with 8 bases in between. Germline V gene sequence: CDR1 MNHEY, CDR2 SVGAGI. In DNA form, the CDR3 reads TGTGCCAGCTGGGGTAGCTCTGGAAACACCATATATTTT. The encoded protein is CASWGSSGNTIYF.

The gene calls are TRBV4-3 and TRBJ2-7; 10 nucleotides agree with TRBD2. After removal of 0 bases from V and 0 bases from J, the junction contained 11 bases not matched to a gene. Per germline, CDR1 LGHNA and CDR2 YSLEER. CDR3 length: 19 amino acids. The CDR3 sequence: CASSQEGKFGLAASYEQYF. Written as DNA, the CDR3 is TGCGCCAGCAGCCAAGAAGGGAAGTTCGGACTAGCGGCCTCCTACGAGCAGTACTTC.

The chain carries TRBV2 and TRBJ2-3; no definite D call. The CDR3 covers 14 residues. Trimming took off 8 bases at V and 2 bases at J, with 14 bases between the two ends. The V gene's germline CDR1 is SNHLY and CDR2 FYNNEI. The CDR3: CASGLNTATDTQYF. The CDR3, as DNA: TGTGCCAGCGGGCTGAACACGGCCACAGATACGCAGTATTTT. Drawing the rest from reference TRBV2 and TRBJ2-3, the complete variable domain is EPEVTQTPSHQVTQMGQEVILRCVPISNHLYFYWYRQILGQKVEFLVSFYNNEISEKSEIFDDQFSVERPDGSNFTLKIRSTKLEDSAMYFCASGLNTATDTQYFGPGTRLTVL.

This clone was detected once. The chain joins TRBV27 to TRBJ1-2; the D gene is possibly TRBD1 (5 bases). Germline lookup yields CDR1 MNHEY and CDR2 SMNVEV (reference sequence). The germline V and J ends were trimmed by 5 bases and 4 bases, with 14 bases remaining between them. The CDR3 has 14 amino acids. The CDR3 coding sequence is TGTGCCAGCAGTCCGGGGGGAAACCCCTATGGCTACACCTTC. Protein product: CASSPGGNPYGYTF.

This chain connects TRBV7-8 to TRBJ1-1; 8 positions agree with TRBD1. V shed 5 bases and J 4 bases; nucleotides not matched to a gene: 9. The CDR3 length is 15 residues. The germline V gene has CDR1 SGHVS and CDR2 FQNEAQ. The CDR3 loop is CASSAFTGGTTEAFF. The CDR3 DNA is TGTGCCAGCAGCGCCTTTACAGGGGGGACCACTGAAGCTTTCTTT.

This clone appeared once. The chain combines TRBV27 with TRBJ2-5; 10 bases align to TRBD2. The CDR3 contains 16 residues. V lost 5 bases, J lost 5 bases, and 11 bases stayed unmatched. Germline-derived CDR1 and CDR2 are MNHEY and SMNVEV (reference sequence). CDR3 DNA sequence: TGTGCCAGCAGTCGAGGACTAGCGGTGTCGAGGGAGACCCAGTACTTC. Translated, it gives CASSRGLAVSRETQYF.

The chain carries TRBV5-1 and TRBJ2-5; TRBD1 aligns across 10 bases. The germline V gene encodes CDR1 SGHRS and CDR2 YFSETQ. This CDR3 has 15 residues. Trimming cost V 3 bases and J 5 bases; bases outside gene matches: 7. The CDR3 loop is CASSWMGQGRETQYF. CDR3 nucleotide sequence: TGCGCCAGCAGCTGGATGGGACAGGGGAGGGAGACCCAGTACTTC.

The chain has TRBV6-4 and TRBJ2-7, with 11 bases that match TRBD2. Trimming at V came to 3 bases and at J to 7 bases, leaving 5 bases not matched to a gene. Germline CDR1 is MRHNA and CDR2 is SNTAGT. The CDR3 loop spans 14 amino acids. CDR3: CASSELAGAREQYF. CDR3 sequence (DNA): TGTGCCAGCAGTGAACTAGCGGGAGCAAGAGAGCAGTACTTC.

V gene TRBV15 combines with J gene TRBJ2-7, with a weak D call TRBD1 (5 bases). The CDR3 totals 16 residues. Trimming pared 0 bases from V and 0 bases from J, leaving 12 bases between. Germline CDR1 is LNHNV and CDR2 is YYDKDF (reference sequence). This CDR3 is CATSRDPQGPSYEQYF. In nucleotides, the CDR3 is TGTGCCACCAGCAGAGATCCCCAGGGTCCCTCCTACGAGCAGTACTTC.

The chain has TRBV29-1 and TRBJ1-1; D is unclear. The length of the CDR3 is 12 residues. The ends were cut back, 0 bases at V and 8 bases at J, with 10 bases in the middle. CDR1 and CDR2 from the germline V gene are SQVTM and ANQGSEA. The CDR3 nucleotides are TGCAGCGTTGAAGATATGGCGGTAGAAGCTTTCTTT. Its protein product is CSVEDMAVEAFF.

This chain joins TRBV4-1 and TRBJ1-2; a possible D gene is TRBD1 (6 bases). Germline CDR1 is MGHRA and CDR2 is YSYEKL. There are 13 residues in the CDR3. V was trimmed by 4 bases and J by 6 bases, leaving 12 bases between them. As DNA, the CDR3 is TGCGCCAGCAGCCCTGACAGGAGAGATGGCTACACCTTC. It encodes CASSPDRRDGYTF.

The chain is built from TRBV27 and TRBJ2-7; perhaps TRBD2 as D (5 bases). The V end was cut by 6 bases, the J end by 6 bases, with 15 bases between. The CDR3 extends over 13 amino acids. The germline V gene has CDR1 MNHEY and CDR2 SMNVEV (reference sequence). CDR3 residues: CASRGSGVSEQYF. In nucleotides, the CDR3 is TGTGCCAGCAGGGGGTCCGGGGTAAGCGAGCAGTACTTC.

The chain is built from TRBV7-6 and TRBJ1-5, with D possibly matching TRBD1 (5 bases). The CDR3 covers 14 residues. V dropped 4 bases and J dropped 3 bases, with 10 bases sitting between them. CDR1 is SGHVS and CDR2 is FNYEAQ in the germline V gene. The CDR3 loop reads CASSSDTNNQPQHF. CDR3 nucleotide sequence: TGTGCCAGCAGCTCGGACACCAACAATCAGCCCCAGCATTTT. Based on the CDR3 plus reference TRBV7-6 and TRBJ1-5, the full variable domain is GAGVSQSPRYKVTKRGQDVALRCDPISGHVSLYWYRQALGQGPEFLTYFNYEAQQDKSGLPNDRFSAERPEGSISTLTIQRTEQRDSAMYRCASSSDTNNQPQHFGDGTRLSIL.

The chain is built from TRBV9 and TRBJ2-2; 10 nucleotides align to TRBD2. J gave up 4 bases and V 4 bases, and 7 bases lay outside the gene matches. CDR1 is SGDLS and CDR2 is YYNGEE in the germline V gene. This CDR3 comprises 16 residues. The DNA of the CDR3 is TGTGCCAGCAGCCCTAGACTAGCGGGCCTCACCGGGGAGCTGTTTTTT. Amino acids: CASSPRLAGLTGELFF. Filled out from reference TRBV9 and TRBJ2-2, the complete variable domain reads DSGVTQTPKHLITATGQRVTLRCSPRSGDLSVYWYQQSLDQGLQFLIQYYNGEERAKGNILERFSAQQFPDLHSELNLSSLELGDSALYFCASSPRLAGLTGELFFGEGSRLTVL.

The chain has TRBV2 and TRBJ1-2; TRBD1 matches at 12 bases. Germline values: CDR1 SNHLY, CDR2 FYNNEI. The V gene end was trimmed by 8 bases and the J gene end by 3 bases; junction bases not matched to a gene: 4. The CDR3 runs to 14 residues. CDR3 nucleotides: TGTGCCAGCGGAGGGACAGGGGGCCACTATGGCTACACCTTC. It is translated as CASGGTGGHYGYTF.